Listed here are 4 T cell receptor beta chains from one sample, sequenced in a study of blood T cell repertoires in COVID-19. Assay: immunoSEQ multiplex PCR; the TCRdb copy retains only in-frame clones and omits some. This table holds around 280,000 clones, just under 85% found once. Sequenced material: peripheral blood. These TCRs come from a woman aged 45 to 65 with active or convalescent COVID-19.

The rearrangement joins TRBV4-1 to TRBJ1-3, with D maybe TRBD1 (5 bases). Germline V gene lookup returns CDR1 MGHRA and CDR2 YSYEKL. V was shortened by 1 base and J by 0 bases, with 13 bases between the two germline ends. The CDR3 runs to 17 residues. The CDR3 DNA reads as TGCGCCAGCAGCCAAGGCCAGGGTGGGCACTCTGGAAACACCATATATTTT. It encodes CASSQGQGGHSGNTIYF.

This sequence joins TRBV9 and TRBJ1-1, with 8 bases that match TRBD1. V was clipped by 6 bases and J by 3 bases; unmatched bases: 10. This CDR3 is built from 15 residues. Germline CDR1 and CDR2: SGDLS and YYNGEE. The CDR3 DNA sequence: TGTGCCAGCAATCCACAGGGGGGGTCGTACACTGAAGCTTTCTTT. It encodes CASNPQGGSYTEAFF.

The chain has TRBV27 and TRBJ1-2; unclear D gene. The V end was cut by 5 bases, the J end by 0 bases, with 7 bases between. CDR1 is MNHEY, CDR2 SMNVEV, per germline (reference sequence). The CDR3 totals 13 residues. The CDR3 loop reads CASSTGTNYGYTF. DNA for the CDR3: TGTGCCAGCAGTACGGGGACTAACTATGGCTACACCTTC.

Only a few counts were recorded for this clone. The V call is TRBV19, the J call TRBJ2-7; D may be TRBD1 (5 bases). Between the trimmed V and J ends, which lost 0 bases and 0 bases, there was a span of 9 bases. CDR3 size: 15 residues. CDR1 is LNHDA and CDR2 is SQIVND in the germline V gene (reference sequence). The CDR3 protein is CASSIDRTYSYEQYF. In DNA form, the CDR3 reads TGTGCCAGTAGTATAGATCGGACATACTCCTACGAGCAGTACTTC.